This T cell receptor beta chain was captured in a study of blood T cell repertoires in COVID-19. This CDR3 region has 14 residues. V lost 7 bases and J lost 3, with 15 bases in between. The germline CDR1 and CDR2 sequences are MDHEN and SYDVKM. This clone has just a few counts. The protocol was immunoSEQ multiplex PCR, while the TCRdb copy is restricted to in-frame clones and leaves out a portion. The table shows approximately 140,000 clones, with over 75% occurring only once. The chain is built from TRBV28 and TRBJ1-1; D is unresolved. Sequencing was carried out using peripheral blood. This TCR was sampled from a man between 65 and 79 years old with active COVID-19. CDR3 sequence reads: CASTLQARYTEAFF. DNA of the CDR3: TGTGCCAGCACCTTGCAAGCGAGGTACACTGAAGCTTTCTTT.